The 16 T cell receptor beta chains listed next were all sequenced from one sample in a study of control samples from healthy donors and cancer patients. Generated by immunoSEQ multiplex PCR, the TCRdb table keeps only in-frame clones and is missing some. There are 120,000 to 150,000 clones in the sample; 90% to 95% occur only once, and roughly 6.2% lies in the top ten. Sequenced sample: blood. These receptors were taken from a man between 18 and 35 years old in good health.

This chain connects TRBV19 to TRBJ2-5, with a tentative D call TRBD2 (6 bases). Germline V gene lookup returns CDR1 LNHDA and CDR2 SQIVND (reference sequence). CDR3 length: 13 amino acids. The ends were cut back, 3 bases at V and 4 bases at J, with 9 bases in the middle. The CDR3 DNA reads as TGTGCCAGTAGTATGGGGGGTAGAGAGACCCAGTACTTC. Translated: CASSMGGRETQYF.

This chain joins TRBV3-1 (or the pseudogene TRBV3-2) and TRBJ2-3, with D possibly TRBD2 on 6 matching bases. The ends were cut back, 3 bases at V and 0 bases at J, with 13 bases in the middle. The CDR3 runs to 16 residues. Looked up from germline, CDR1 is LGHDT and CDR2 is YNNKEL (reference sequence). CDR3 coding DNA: TGTGCCAGCAGCCAGATGGGACTGGCTAGCACAGATACGCAGTATTTT. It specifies CASSQMGLASTDTQYF.

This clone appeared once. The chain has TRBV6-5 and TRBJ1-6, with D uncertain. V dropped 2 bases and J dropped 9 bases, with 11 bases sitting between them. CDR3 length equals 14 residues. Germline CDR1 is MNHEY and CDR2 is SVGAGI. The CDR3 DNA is TGTGCCAGCAGTTACGCAGGACCGGGTTCACCCCTCCACTTT. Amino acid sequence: CASSYAGPGSPLHF.

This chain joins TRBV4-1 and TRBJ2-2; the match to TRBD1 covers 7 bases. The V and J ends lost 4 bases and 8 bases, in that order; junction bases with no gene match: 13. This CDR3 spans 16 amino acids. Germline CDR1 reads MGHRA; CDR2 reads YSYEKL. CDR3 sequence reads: CASSRQVGTGVGELFF. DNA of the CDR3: TGCGCCAGCAGCCGTCAAGTGGGCACAGGGGTTGGGGAGCTGTTTTTT.

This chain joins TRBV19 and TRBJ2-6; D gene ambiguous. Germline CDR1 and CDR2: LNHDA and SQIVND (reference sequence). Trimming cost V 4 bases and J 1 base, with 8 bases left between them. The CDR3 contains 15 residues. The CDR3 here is CASSRRNSGANVLTF. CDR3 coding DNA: TGTGCCAGTAGTAGACGGAATTCTGGGGCCAACGTCCTGACTTTC. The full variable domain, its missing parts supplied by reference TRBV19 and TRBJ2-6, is DGGITQSPKYLFRKEGQNVTLSCEQNLNHDAMYWYRQDPGQGLRLIYYSQIVNDFQKGDIAEGYSVSREKKESFPLTVTSAQKNPTAFYLCASSRRNSGANVLTFGAGSRLTVL.

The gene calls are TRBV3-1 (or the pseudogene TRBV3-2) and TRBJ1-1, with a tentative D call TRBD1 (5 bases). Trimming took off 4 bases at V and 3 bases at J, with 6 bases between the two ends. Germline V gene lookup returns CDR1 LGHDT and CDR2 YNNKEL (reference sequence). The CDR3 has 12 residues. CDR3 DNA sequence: TGTGCCAGCAGCCTGGGGCACACTGAAGCTTTCTTT. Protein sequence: CASSLGHTEAFF.

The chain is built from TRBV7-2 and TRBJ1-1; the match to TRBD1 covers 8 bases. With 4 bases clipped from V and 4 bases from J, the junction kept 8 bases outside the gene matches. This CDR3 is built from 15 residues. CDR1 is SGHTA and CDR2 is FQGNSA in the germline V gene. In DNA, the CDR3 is TGTGCCAGCAGCTATTTTGACAGGGGAGGCACTGAAGCTTTCTTT. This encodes CASSYFDRGGTEAFF.

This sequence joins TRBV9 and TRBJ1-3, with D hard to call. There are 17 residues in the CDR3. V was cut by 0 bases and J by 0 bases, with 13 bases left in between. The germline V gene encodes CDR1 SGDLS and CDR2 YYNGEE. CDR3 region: CASSVGRRRSSGNTIYF. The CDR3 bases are TGTGCCAGCAGCGTAGGACGTAGGAGGAGCTCTGGAAACACCATATATTTT. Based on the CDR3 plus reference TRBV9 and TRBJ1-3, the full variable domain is DSGVTQTPKHLITATGQRVTLRCSPRSGDLSVYWYQQSLDQGLQFLIQYYNGEERAKGNILERFSAQQFPDLHSELNLSSLELGDSALYFCASSVGRRRSSGNTIYFGEGSWLTVV.

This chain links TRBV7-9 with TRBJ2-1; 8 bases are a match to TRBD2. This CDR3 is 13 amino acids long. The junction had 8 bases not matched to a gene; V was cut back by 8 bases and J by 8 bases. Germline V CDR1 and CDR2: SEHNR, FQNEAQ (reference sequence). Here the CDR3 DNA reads TGTGCCAGCGGTAGCGGGATTCGTTATGAGCAGTTCTTC. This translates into CASGSGIRYEQFF.

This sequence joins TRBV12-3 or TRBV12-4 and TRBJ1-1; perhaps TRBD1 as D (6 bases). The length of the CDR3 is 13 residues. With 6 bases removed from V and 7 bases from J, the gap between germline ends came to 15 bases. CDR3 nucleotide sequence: TGTGCCAGCAGCCAACAGGGCGCTAATGAAGCTTTCTTT. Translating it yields CASSQQGANEAFF.

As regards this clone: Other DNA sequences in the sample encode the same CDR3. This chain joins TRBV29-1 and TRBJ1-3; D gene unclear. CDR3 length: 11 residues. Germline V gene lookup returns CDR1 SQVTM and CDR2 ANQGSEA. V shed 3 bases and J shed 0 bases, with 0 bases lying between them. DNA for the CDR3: TGCAGCGTTGACTCTGGAAACACCATATATTTT. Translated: CSVDSGNTIYF.

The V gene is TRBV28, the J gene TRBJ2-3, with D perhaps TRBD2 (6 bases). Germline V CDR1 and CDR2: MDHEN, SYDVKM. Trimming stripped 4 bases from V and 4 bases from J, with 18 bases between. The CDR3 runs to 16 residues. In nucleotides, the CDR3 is TGTGCCAGCAGTTCGGTAGCGGCTCAGGAACCAGATACGCAGTATTTT. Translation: CASSSVAAQEPDTQYF.

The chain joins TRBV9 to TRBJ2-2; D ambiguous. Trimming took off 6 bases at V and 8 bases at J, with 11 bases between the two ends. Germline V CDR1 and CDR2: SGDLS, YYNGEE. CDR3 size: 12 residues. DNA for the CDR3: TGTGCCAGCACGCAGCTGACGGGGGAGCTGTTTTTT. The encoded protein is CASTQLTGELFF.

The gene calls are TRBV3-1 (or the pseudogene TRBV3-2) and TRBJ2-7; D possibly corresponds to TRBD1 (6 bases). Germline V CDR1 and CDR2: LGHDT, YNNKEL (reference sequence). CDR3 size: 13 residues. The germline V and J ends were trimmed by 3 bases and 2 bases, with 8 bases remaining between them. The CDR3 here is CASSQGAAYEQYF. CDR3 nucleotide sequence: TGTGCCAGCAGCCAGGGGGCGGCCTACGAGCAGTACTTC.

CDR3: CASSQGRQGKNQPQHF. The CDR3 DNA sequence: TGTGCCAGCAGCCAAGGTAGACAGGGTAAAAATCAGCCCCAGCATTTT. V is TRBV4-2 and J is TRBJ1-5, with 7 bases fitting TRBD1. In germline, CDR1 is LGHNA, CDR2 YNFKEQ. This CDR3 is built from 16 residues. Unmatched junction bases numbered 7, after V lost 1 base and J lost 4 bases.

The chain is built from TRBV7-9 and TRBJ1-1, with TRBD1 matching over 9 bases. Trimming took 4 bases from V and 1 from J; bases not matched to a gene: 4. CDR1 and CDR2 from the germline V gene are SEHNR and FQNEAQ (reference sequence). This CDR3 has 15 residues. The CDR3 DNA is TGTGCCAGCAGCTCCCGGGACAGGGCGAACACTGAAGCTTTCTTT. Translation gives CASSSRDRANTEAFF.